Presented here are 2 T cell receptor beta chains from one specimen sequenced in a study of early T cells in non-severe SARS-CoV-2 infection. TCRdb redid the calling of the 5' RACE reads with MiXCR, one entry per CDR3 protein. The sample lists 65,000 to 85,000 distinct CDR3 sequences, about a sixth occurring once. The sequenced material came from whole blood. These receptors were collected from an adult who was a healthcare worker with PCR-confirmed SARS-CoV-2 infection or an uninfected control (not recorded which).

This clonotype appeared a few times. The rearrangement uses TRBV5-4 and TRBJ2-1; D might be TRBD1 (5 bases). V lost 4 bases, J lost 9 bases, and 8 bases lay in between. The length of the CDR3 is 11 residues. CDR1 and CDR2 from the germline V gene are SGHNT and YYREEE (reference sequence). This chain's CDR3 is CASSDDSEQFF. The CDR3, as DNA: TGTGCCAGCAGCGACGACAGTGAGCAGTTCTTC.

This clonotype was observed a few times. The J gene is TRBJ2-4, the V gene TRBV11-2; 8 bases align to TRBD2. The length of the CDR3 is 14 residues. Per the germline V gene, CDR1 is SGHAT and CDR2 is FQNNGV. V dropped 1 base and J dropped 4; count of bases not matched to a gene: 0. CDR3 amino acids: CASSLGGGKNIQYF. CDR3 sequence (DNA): TGTGCCAGCAGCTTAGGCGGGGGGAAAAACATTCAGTACTTC.